This T cell receptor beta chain comes out of a study of siplizumab effects on memory and regulatory T cells. Study-wide results and caveats: Treg origin accounted for an average of approximately 69% of mappable alloreactive CD4+ clones with siplizumab and 25% to 30% in controls.

As to this clone: The antigen is unknown.

The junction had 5 bases not matched to a gene; V was cut back by 5 bases and J by 6 bases. The CDR3 extends over 14 amino acids. CDR1 and CDR2 (germline): MNHEY, SMNVEV (reference sequence). The table came from immunoSEQ multiplex PCR; TCRdb's copy has only in-frame clones and leaves some out. The sample gives roughly 25,000 clones, 75% to 85% of which show up once; 24% is in the top ten. The TCR was taken from a human donor in good health. Sequenced material: memory CD4+ T cells sorted from blood. The chain couples TRBV27 to TRBJ1-2, with 11 bases identical to TRBD1. CDR3 protein: CASSRDRGTNGYTF. The CDR3 bases are TGTGCCAGCAGTCGGGACAGGGGGACGAATGGCTACACCTTC.